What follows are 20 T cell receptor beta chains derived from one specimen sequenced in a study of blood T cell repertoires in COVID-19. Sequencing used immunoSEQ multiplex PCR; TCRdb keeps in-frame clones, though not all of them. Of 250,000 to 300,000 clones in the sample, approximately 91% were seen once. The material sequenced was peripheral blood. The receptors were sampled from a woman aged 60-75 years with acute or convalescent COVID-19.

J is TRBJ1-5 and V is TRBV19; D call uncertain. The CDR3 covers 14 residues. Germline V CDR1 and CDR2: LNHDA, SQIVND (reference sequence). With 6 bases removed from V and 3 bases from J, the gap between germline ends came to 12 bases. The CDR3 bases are TGTGCCAGTAGGGCCTCGGGAGACAATCAGCCCCAGCATTTT. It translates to CASRASGDNQPQHF.

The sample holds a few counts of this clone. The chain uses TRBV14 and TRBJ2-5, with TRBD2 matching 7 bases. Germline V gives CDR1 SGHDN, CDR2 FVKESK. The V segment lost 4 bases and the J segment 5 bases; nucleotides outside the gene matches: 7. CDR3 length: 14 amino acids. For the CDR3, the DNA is TGTGCCAGCAGCCGGAGCGGGACTACCGAGACCCAGTACTTC. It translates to CASSRSGTTETQYF.

CDR3 amino acids: CAWSPSGYEQYF. DNA of the CDR3: TGTGCCTGGAGTCCCTCGGGGTACGAGCAGTACTTC. The gene calls are TRBV30 and TRBJ2-7; tentatively, D is TRBD2 (5 bases). Looked up from germline, CDR1 is GTSNPN and CDR2 is SVGIG (reference sequence). This CDR3 spans 12 amino acids. V was cut by 2 bases and J by 4 bases, with 9 bases left in between.

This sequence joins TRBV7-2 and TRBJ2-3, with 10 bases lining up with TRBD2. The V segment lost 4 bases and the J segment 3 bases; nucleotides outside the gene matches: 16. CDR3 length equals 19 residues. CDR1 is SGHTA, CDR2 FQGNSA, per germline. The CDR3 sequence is CASSSRSGGPDGWTDTQYF. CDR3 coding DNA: TGTGCCAGCAGCTCCCGTAGCGGGGGGCCTGATGGGTGGACAGATACGCAGTATTTT.

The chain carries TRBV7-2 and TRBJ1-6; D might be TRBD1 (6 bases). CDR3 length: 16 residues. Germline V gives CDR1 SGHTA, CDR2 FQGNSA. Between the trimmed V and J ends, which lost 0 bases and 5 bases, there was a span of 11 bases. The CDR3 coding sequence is TGTGCCAGCAGCTTAGCGAGCAGGGGAAATAATTCACCCCTCCACTTT. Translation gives CASSLASRGNNSPLHF.

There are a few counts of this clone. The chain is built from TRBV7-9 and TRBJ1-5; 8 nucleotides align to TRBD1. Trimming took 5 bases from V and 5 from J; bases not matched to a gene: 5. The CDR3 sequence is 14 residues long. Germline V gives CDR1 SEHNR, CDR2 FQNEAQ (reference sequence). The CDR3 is CASSPDRGDQPQHF. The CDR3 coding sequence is TGTGCCAGCAGCCCCGACAGGGGTGATCAGCCCCAGCATTTT.

The CDR3 DNA reads as TGTGCCAGCAATAAGCGGGAGGGACTTGACATTAGGAATGAGCAGTTCTTC. Its translation is CASNKREGLDIRNEQFF. The chain couples TRBV2 to TRBJ2-1; 10 positions match TRBD2. The CDR3 is 17 amino acids. Germline CDR1 is SNHLY and CDR2 is FYNNEI. Losses at the gene ends were 7 bases for V and 7 bases for J; bases not matched to a gene: 16.

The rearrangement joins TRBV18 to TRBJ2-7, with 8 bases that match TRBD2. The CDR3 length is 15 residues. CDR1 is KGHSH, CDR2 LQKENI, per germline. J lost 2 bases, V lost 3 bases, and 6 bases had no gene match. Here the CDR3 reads CASSPLGLATYEQYF. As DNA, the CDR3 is TGTGCCAGCTCACCGCTAGGACTAGCTACCTACGAGCAGTACTTC.

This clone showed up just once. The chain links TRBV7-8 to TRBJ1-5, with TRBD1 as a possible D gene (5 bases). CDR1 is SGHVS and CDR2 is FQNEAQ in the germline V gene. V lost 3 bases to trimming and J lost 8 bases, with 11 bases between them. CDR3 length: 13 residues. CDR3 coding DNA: TGTGCCAGCAGCTTGGGGCTCCGAGAGCCCCAGCATTTT. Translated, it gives CASSLGLREPQHF.

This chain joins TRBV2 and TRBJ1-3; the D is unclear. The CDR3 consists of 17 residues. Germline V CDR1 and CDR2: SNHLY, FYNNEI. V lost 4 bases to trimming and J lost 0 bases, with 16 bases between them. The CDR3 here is CASSAPGQIYSGNTIYF. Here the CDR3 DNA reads TGTGCCAGCAGTGCACCTGGGCAGATTTACTCTGGAAACACCATATATTTT.

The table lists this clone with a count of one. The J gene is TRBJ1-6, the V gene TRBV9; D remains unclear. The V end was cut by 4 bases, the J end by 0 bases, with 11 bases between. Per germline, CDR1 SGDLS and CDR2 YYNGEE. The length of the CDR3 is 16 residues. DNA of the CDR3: TGTGCCAGCAGCCCTGGCCCTTTCTCCTATAATTCACCCCTCCACTTT. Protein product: CASSPGPFSYNSPLHF.

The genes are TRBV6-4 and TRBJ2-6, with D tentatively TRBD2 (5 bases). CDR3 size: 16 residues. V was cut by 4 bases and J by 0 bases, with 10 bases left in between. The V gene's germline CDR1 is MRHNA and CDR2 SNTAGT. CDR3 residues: CASSGTGSSGANVLTF. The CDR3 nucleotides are TGTGCCAGCAGTGGGACGGGAAGCTCTGGGGCCAACGTCCTGACTTTC.

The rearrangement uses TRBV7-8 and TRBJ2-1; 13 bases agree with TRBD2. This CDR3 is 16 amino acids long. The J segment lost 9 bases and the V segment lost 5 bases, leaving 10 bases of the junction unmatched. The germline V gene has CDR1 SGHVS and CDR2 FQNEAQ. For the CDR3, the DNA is TGTGCCAGCAGCCCCACTAGCGGGAGGGCCTCCCGTGAGCAGTTCTTC. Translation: CASSPTSGRASREQFF. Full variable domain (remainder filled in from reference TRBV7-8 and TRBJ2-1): GAGVSQSPRYKVAKRGQDVALRCDPISGHVSLFWYQQALGQGPEFLTYFQNEAQLDKSGLPSDRFFAERPEGSVSTLKIQRTQQEDSAVYLCASSPTSGRASREQFFGPGTRLTVL.

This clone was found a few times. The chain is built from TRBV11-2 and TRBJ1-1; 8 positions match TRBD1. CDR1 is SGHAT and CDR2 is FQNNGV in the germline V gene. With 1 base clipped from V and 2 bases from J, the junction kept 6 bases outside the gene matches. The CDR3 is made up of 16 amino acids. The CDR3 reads CASSLVGGQVNTEAFF. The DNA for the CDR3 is TGTGCCAGCAGCTTAGTGGGGGGACAGGTAAACACTGAAGCTTTCTTT.

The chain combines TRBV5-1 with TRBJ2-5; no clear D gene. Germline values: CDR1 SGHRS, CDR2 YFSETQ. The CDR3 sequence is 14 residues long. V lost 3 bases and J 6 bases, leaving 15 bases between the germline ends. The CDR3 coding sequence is TGCGCCAGCAGCTCGTCCGGAGCCTCGAAGACCCAGTACTTC. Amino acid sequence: CASSSSGASKTQYF.

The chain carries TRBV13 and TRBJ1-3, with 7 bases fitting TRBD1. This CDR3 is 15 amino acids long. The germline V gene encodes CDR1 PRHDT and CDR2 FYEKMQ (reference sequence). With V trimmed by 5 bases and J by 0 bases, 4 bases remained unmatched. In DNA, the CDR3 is TGTGCCAGCAGCCCTGGGACAGTCTCTGGAAACACCATATATTTT. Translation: CASSPGTVSGNTIYF.

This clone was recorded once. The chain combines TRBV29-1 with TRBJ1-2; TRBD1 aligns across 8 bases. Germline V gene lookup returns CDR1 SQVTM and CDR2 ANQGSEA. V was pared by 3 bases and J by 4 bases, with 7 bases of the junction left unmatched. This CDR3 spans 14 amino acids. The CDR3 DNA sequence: TGCAGCGTTGATAGTCCAGGGGGCTTCTATGGCTACACCTTC. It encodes CSVDSPGGFYGYTF. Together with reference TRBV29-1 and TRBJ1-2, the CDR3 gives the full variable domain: SAVISQKPSRDICQRGTSLTIQCQVDSQVTMMFWYRQQPGQSLTLIATANQGSEATYESGFVIDKFPISRPNLTFSTLTVSNMSPEDSSIYLCSVDSPGGFYGYTFGSGTRLTVV.

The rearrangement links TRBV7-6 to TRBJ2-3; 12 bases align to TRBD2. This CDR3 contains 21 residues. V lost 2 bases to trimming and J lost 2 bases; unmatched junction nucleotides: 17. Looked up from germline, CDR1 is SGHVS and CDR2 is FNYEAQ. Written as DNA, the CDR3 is TGTGCCAGCAGCTTACTCCCGGCTAGCGGGAGGGCGGTAGGGTCCACAGATACGCAGTATTTT. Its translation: CASSLLPASGRAVGSTDTQYF.

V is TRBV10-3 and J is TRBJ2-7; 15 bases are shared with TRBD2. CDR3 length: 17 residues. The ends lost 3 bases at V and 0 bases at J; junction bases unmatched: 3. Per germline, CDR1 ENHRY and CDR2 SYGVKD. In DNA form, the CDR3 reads TGTGCCATCAGTGACCCGGGACTAGCGGGAGGCTCCTACGAGCAGTACTTC. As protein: CAISDPGLAGGSYEQYF.

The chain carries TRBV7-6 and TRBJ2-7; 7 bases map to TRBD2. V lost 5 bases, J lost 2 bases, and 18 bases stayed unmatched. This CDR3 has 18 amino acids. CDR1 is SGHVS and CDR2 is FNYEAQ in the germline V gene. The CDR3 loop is CASSEGGSERDHPYEQYF. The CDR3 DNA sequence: TGTGCCAGCAGCGAGGGAGGGTCGGAGCGGGACCATCCCTACGAGCAGTACTTC. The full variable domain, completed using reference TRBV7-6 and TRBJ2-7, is GAGVSQSPRYKVTKRGQDVALRCDPISGHVSLYWYRQALGQGPEFLTYFNYEAQQDKSGLPNDRFSAERPEGSISTLTIQRTEQRDSAMYRCASSEGGSERDHPYEQYFGPGTRLTVT.